What follows are 32 T cell receptor beta chains derived from one specimen sequenced in a study of T cells after yellow fever vaccination. TCRdb processed the 5' RACE reads anew with MiXCR; each CDR3 protein has one entry. The sample includes about 400,000 distinct CDR3 sequences, 11% of them seen just once. Specimen: PBMCs, collected on the day of the first yellow fever vaccination. All receptors come from a man younger than 35 who received the YFV17D yellow fever vaccine.

V is TRBV28 and J is TRBJ2-1, with 8 bases identical to TRBD1. Trimming took 5 bases from V and 6 from J; bases not matched to a gene: 9. This CDR3 is built from 15 residues. Germline loops: CDR1 MDHEN, CDR2 SYDVKM. The chain's CDR3 is CASSPARTGPNEQFF. The CDR3 DNA is TGTGCCAGCAGTCCCGCCAGGACAGGGCCCAATGAGCAGTTCTTC.

The chain couples TRBV4-3 to TRBJ2-3; 8 nucleotides agree with TRBD2. The CDR3 consists of 18 residues. After removal of 0 bases from V and 2 bases from J, the junction contained 10 bases not matched to a gene. Germline CDR1 LGHNA, CDR2 YSLEER. CDR3 DNA: TGCGCCAGCAGCCAAGATACGTTTGCGGGGGGACACACAGATACGCAGTATTTT. It encodes CASSQDTFAGGHTDTQYF.

The chain links TRBV4-1 to TRBJ1-4; 7 bases are shared with TRBD1. Trimming at V came to 1 base and at J to 3 bases, leaving 2 bases not matched to a gene. This CDR3 spans 15 amino acids. Germline V gene data show CDR1 as MGHRA and CDR2 as YSYEKL. The CDR3 sequence: CASSQAGTANEKLFF. CDR3 in DNA: TGCGCCAGCAGCCAAGCCGGGACAGCTAATGAAAAACTGTTTTTT.

The table lists this clonotype with a few counts. This chain connects TRBV4-1 to TRBJ2-1; 7 nucleotides align to TRBD2. V lost 1 base, J lost 6 bases, and 6 bases stayed unmatched. Germline V gives CDR1 MGHRA, CDR2 YSYEKL. The CDR3 contains 15 residues. CDR3 amino acids: CASSQVSSGGNEQFF. The CDR3 DNA reads as TGCGCCAGCAGCCAAGTGTCTAGCGGAGGCAATGAGCAGTTCTTC.

DNA for the CDR3: TGTGCCAGCTCACAGACAGGGTCCAATCAGCCCCAGCATTTT. Protein product: CASSQTGSNQPQHF. This chain joins TRBV18 and TRBJ1-5; 7 nucleotides align to TRBD1. CDR1 is KGHSH, CDR2 LQKENI, per germline. Trimming removed 4 bases from V and 3 bases from J; junction bases left unmatched: 3. The CDR3 is 14 residues long.

This chain joins TRBV3-1 and TRBJ2-6; D unresolved. Trimming removed 4 bases from V and 0 bases from J, with 7 bases in between. Germline V gene sequence: CDR1 LGHDT, CDR2 YNNKEL (reference sequence). This CDR3 region has 15 residues. Here the CDR3 reads CASSRYHSGANVLTF. The DNA for the CDR3 is TGTGCCAGCAGCCGTTACCACTCTGGGGCCAACGTCCTGACTTTC.

This chain uses TRBV7-9 with TRBJ2-7, with unresolved D. The CDR3 spans 14 residues. Germline CDR1 SEHNR, CDR2 FQNEAQ (reference sequence). V lost 2 bases, J lost 2 bases, and 10 bases lay in between. CDR3 protein: CASSLSENTYEQYF. CDR3 DNA sequence: TGTGCCAGCAGCTTATCAGAGAATACCTACGAGCAGTACTTC.

The rearrangement joins TRBV20-1 to TRBJ2-3; D tentatively reads TRBD1 or TRBD2 (5 bases each). Germline V lookup: CDR1 DFQATT, CDR2 SNEGSKA (reference sequence). Deletions cut 6 bases from V and 6 bases from J, with 10 bases between. The CDR3 is 11 residues long. The CDR3 spells CSAEWGDTQYF. CDR3 DNA: TGCAGTGCCGAGTGGGGGGATACGCAGTATTTT.

This CDR3 reads CASSLNANIQYF. CDR3 sequence (DNA): TGTGCCAGCAGCTTGAACGCAAACATTCAGTACTTC. This rearrangement joins TRBV5-6 to TRBJ2-4; D gene unclear. The germline CDR1 and CDR2 sequences are SGHDT and YYEEEE. Trimming took off 1 base at V and 6 bases at J, with 5 bases between the two ends. The CDR3 totals 12 residues.

The chain has TRBV6-5 and TRBJ1-2; 7 bases agree with TRBD1. V lost 2 bases and J lost 8; bases outside the gene matches: 5. Germline CDR1 MNHEY, CDR2 SVGAGI. This CDR3 has 13 amino acids. The CDR3 sequence: CASSYRQGAGYTF. The CDR3 nucleotides are TGTGCCAGCAGTTACCGACAGGGCGCGGGCTACACCTTC.

Many counts were recorded for this clonotype. This chain uses TRBV11-2 with TRBJ2-1; TRBD1 matches 7 bases. This CDR3 region has 15 residues. After removal of 1 base from V and 6 bases from J, the junction contained 6 bases not matched to a gene. Germline V CDR1 and CDR2: SGHAT, FQNNGV. CDR3 sequence: CASSLGWTGINEQFF. In DNA, the CDR3 is TGTGCCAGCAGCTTAGGGTGGACAGGTATCAATGAGCAGTTCTTC.

The chain has TRBV6-6 and TRBJ1-5; 7 nucleotides agree with TRBD1. The germline CDR1 and CDR2 sequences are MNHNY and SVGAGI (reference sequence). The V gene end was trimmed by 6 bases and the J gene end by 5 bases; junction bases not matched to a gene: 4. There are 13 residues in the CDR3. CDR3 sequence (DNA): TGTGCCAGCAGCATGGGACAGTATCAGCCCCAGCATTTT. Amino acid sequence: CASSMGQYQPQHF.

In its sample, this clonotype was seen many times. The chain carries TRBV28 and TRBJ2-4; tentatively, D is TRBD2 (6 bases). CDR3 length: 17 amino acids. V lost 6 bases and J 3 bases, leaving 21 bases between the germline ends. Looked up from germline, CDR1 is MDHEN and CDR2 is SYDVKM. The CDR3: CASSQRGWGVDKNIQYF. CDR3 in DNA: TGTGCCAGCAGCCAACGGGGTTGGGGGGTGGACAAAAACATTCAGTACTTC.

This clonotype showed up just a few times. The chain uses TRBV7-3 and TRBJ1-4; 7 nucleotides agree with TRBD1. This CDR3 contains 15 residues. The germline V gene encodes CDR1 SGHTA and CDR2 FQGTGA. V was pared by 2 bases and J by 6 bases, with 6 bases of the junction left unmatched. The CDR3 sequence: CASSLLTGEDEKLFF. CDR3 nucleotide sequence: TGTGCCAGCAGCTTACTCACAGGGGAGGATGAAAAACTGTTTTTT.

This clonotype turned up a few times. V is TRBV20-1 and J is TRBJ2-3; TRBD2 aligns across 8 bases. CDR1 and CDR2 (germline): DFQATT, SNEGSKA (reference sequence). Trimming removed 0 bases from V and 1 base from J; junction bases left unmatched: 12. This CDR3 contains 18 residues. In nucleotides, the CDR3 is TGCAGTGCTAGAGACGTCCCCGGGACTAGGCTCCGCACAGATACGCAGTATTTT. It codes for CSARDVPGTRLRTDTQYF.

In its sample, this clonotype was seen a few times. The gene calls are TRBV27 and TRBJ1-1, with D perhaps matching TRBD1 (6 bases). Per germline, CDR1 MNHEY and CDR2 SMNVEV (reference sequence). V was trimmed by 5 bases and J by 1 base, leaving 14 bases between them. The CDR3 spans 15 residues. The CDR3 nucleotides read TGTGCCAGCAGTCCTCAGGGGCTCGGGAACACTGAAGCTTTCTTT. Its translation is CASSPQGLGNTEAFF.

This clonotype was counted between two and nine times. V is TRBV7-3 and J is TRBJ2-1; TRBD2 aligns across 7 bases. The CDR3 extends over 15 amino acids. The germline CDR1 and CDR2 sequences are SGHTA and FQGTGA. Trimming took 5 bases from V and 3 from J; bases not matched to a gene: 7. CDR3 amino acids: CASSPLRGGYNEQFF. In nucleotides, the CDR3 is TGTGCCAGCAGCCCCTTGCGCGGGGGCTACAATGAGCAGTTCTTC.

This clonotype was counted only a few times. The chain recombines TRBV12-3 or TRBV12-4 with TRBJ1-3; D gene unclear. The CDR3 extends over 12 amino acids. V shed 3 bases and J shed 8 bases, with 8 bases lying between them. Here the CDR3 reads CASSFSGDTIYF. In nucleotides, the CDR3 is TGTGCCAGCAGTTTTAGTGGGGACACCATATATTTT.

This clonotype came up many times. V is TRBV3-1 and J is TRBJ1-1; D uncertain. V gave up 0 bases and J gave up 1 base, with 12 bases separating them. CDR1 is LGHDT, CDR2 YNNKEL, per germline (reference sequence). CDR3 length: 16 residues. This CDR3 reads CASSQDRVRTNTEAFF. CDR3 nucleotide sequence: TGTGCCAGCAGCCAAGATCGGGTAAGGACGAACACTGAAGCTTTCTTT.

This clonotype was seen a handful of times. The rearrangement joins TRBV2 to TRBJ1-2, with unresolved D. V lost 5 bases and J lost 8, with 6 bases in between. CDR3 size: 10 residues. Germline assignment: CDR1 SNHLY and CDR2 FYNNEI. CDR3 nucleotide sequence: TGTGCCAGCAGTCCTAGGGGCTACACCTTC. Encoded protein: CASSPRGYTF. Using reference TRBV2 and TRBJ1-2 for the parts outside the CDR3, the full variable domain is EPEVTQTPSHQVTQMGQEVILRCVPISNHLYFYWYRQILGQKVEFLVSFYNNEISEKSEIFDDQFSVERPDGSNFTLKIRSTKLEDSAMYFCASSPRGYTFGSGTRLTVV.

The genes are TRBV4-2 and TRBJ2-6, with D possibly matching TRBD1 (5 bases). Trimming removed 1 base at V and 2 bases at J, with 6 bases between. In germline, CDR1 is LGHNA, CDR2 YNFKEQ. The CDR3 covers 15 residues. This CDR3 reads CASSQVGAGANVLTF. CDR3 coding DNA: TGTGCCAGCAGCCAAGTAGGGGCTGGGGCCAACGTCCTGACTTTC.

This sequence joins TRBV4-2 and TRBJ2-1; the D is unclear. The germline V gene encodes CDR1 LGHNA and CDR2 YNFKEQ. Between the trimmed V and J ends, which lost 1 base and 5 bases, there was a span of 9 bases. This CDR3 has 14 amino acids. CDR3 region: CASSQGDRNNEQFF. In DNA form, the CDR3 reads TGTGCCAGCAGCCAAGGCGATAGAAACAATGAGCAGTTCTTC.

This clonotype has just a few counts. The CDR3 protein is CATSSDRTGVYGYTF. In DNA, the CDR3 is TGTGCCACCAGCAGCGACCGAACAGGGGTCTATGGCTACACCTTC. The rearrangement links TRBV15 to TRBJ1-2; the match to TRBD1 covers 7 bases. The germline V gene encodes CDR1 LNHNV and CDR2 YYDKDF (reference sequence). V shed 3 bases and J 4 bases; nucleotides not matched to a gene: 8. This CDR3 region has 15 residues.

The rearrangement uses TRBV12-3 or TRBV12-4 and TRBJ1-1; possible D gene TRBD1, 5 bases. V lost 3 bases to trimming and J lost 1 base, with 12 bases between them. CDR3 size: 15 residues. For the CDR3, the DNA is TGTGCCAGCAGTTTTTTTGCAGGGACGAACACTGAAGCTTTCTTT. Its protein is CASSFFAGTNTEAFF.

This sequence joins TRBV5-1 and TRBJ2-7; 7 nucleotides match TRBD1. Germline V lookup: CDR1 SGHRS, CDR2 YFSETQ. The junction had 12 bases not matched to a gene; V was cut back by 4 bases and J by 2 bases. This CDR3 is 16 amino acids long. For the CDR3, the DNA is TGCGCCAGCAGCCCCTCAGGGGGAAGGGGTCCCTACGAGCAGTACTTC. Translation gives CASSPSGGRGPYEQYF. Together with reference TRBV5-1 and TRBJ2-7, the CDR3 gives the full variable domain: KAGVTQTPRYLIKTRGQQVTLSCSPISGHRSVSWYQQTPGQGLQFLFEYFSETQRNKGNFPGRFSGRQFSNSRSEMNVSTLELGDSALYLCASSPSGGRGPYEQYFGPGTRLTVT.

V and J are TRBV27 and TRBJ2-3, with unresolved D. Germline CDR1 is MNHEY and CDR2 is SMNVEV (reference sequence). The CDR3 spans 13 residues. V lost 8 bases, J lost 1 base, and 10 bases lay in between. Written as DNA, the CDR3 is TGTGCCAGCCTCGCACAAGGCACAGATACGCAGTATTTT. Its translation: CASLAQGTDTQYF.

The chain has TRBV6-5 and TRBJ2-2; the match to TRBD1 covers 7 bases. The V gene end was trimmed by 2 bases and the J gene end by 5 bases; junction bases not matched to a gene: 5. From germline, CDR1 is MNHEY and CDR2 SVGAGI. The CDR3 is 15 amino acids. The CDR3 loop reads CASSYLRGQTGELFF. The CDR3 DNA sequence: TGTGCCAGCAGTTACCTAAGGGGGCAAACCGGGGAGCTGTTTTTT.

This clonotype has just a few counts. This chain uses TRBV4-1 with TRBJ2-1, with a tentative D call TRBD1 (5 bases). The CDR3 is 18 amino acids. Between the trimmed V and J ends, which lost 1 base and 0 bases, there was a span of 16 bases. Germline V gene sequence: CDR1 MGHRA, CDR2 YSYEKL. CDR3 in amino acids: CASSQVSLQESSYNEQFF. The CDR3 coding sequence is TGCGCCAGCAGCCAAGTATCTCTACAGGAGAGCTCCTACAATGAGCAGTTCTTC.

This clonotype has a handful of counts. The chain couples TRBV15 to TRBJ1-2; no clear D gene. Germline V gives CDR1 LNHNV, CDR2 YYDKDF (reference sequence). V lost 0 bases, J lost 3 bases, and 8 bases lay in between. The CDR3 has 14 amino acids. This chain's CDR3 is CATSRDPEYYGYTF. The CDR3 DNA reads TGTGCCACCAGCAGAGACCCAGAGTACTATGGCTACACCTTC.

The table lists this clonotype with a few counts. V gene TRBV5-1 combines with J gene TRBJ2-3; D not resolved. The CDR3 has 16 amino acids. Deletions cut 0 bases from V and 0 bases from J, with 11 bases between. Looked up from germline, CDR1 is SGHRS and CDR2 is YFSETQ. CDR3 sequence: CASSLDPSGSTDTQYF. Here the CDR3 DNA reads TGCGCCAGCAGCTTGGATCCGTCGGGCAGCACAGATACGCAGTATTTT.

This clonotype was counted ten times or more. V and J are TRBV5-1 and TRBJ2-5; D tentatively fits TRBD1 or TRBD2 (6 bases each). The germline V gene has CDR1 SGHRS and CDR2 YFSETQ. Deletions cut 0 bases from V and 1 base from J, with 16 bases between. CDR3 size: 17 residues. CDR3 DNA: TGCGCCAGCAGCTTGGGGGGGCGCGGGGCCCTCCAAGAGACCCAGTACTTC. Translation gives CASSLGGRGALQETQYF.

This clonotype was counted many times. This chain uses TRBV12-3 or TRBV12-4 with TRBJ2-5; D assignment may be TRBD1 or TRBD2 (5 bases each). Trimming took off 3 bases at V and 7 bases at J, with 15 bases between the two ends. The CDR3 consists of 14 residues. The CDR3 reads CASSLAGSSGTQYF. The CDR3 bases are TGTGCCAGCAGTTTGGCAGGGAGTTCAGGGACCCAGTACTTC.